The entry below describes one TCR beta chain. The sample belongs to a study of blood T cell repertoires in COVID-19. Study summary: COVID-19 samples from acute and convalescent phases originated in the United States, Italy and Spain.

V gave up 4 bases and J gave up 8 bases; unmatched junction bases: 9. This CDR3 is built from 15 residues. Germline V lookup: CDR1 SGHNT, CDR2 YYREEE (reference sequence). Here immunoSEQ multiplex PCR was the method, and the copy in TCRdb shows in-frame clones only, minus some. Of about 480,000 clones listed, approximately 87% were seen once; the top ten hold 1.8%. The sequencing sample was made of PBMCs or T cells enriched from blood (not recorded which). V gene TRBV5-4 combines with J gene TRBJ2-1; TRBD1 aligns across 10 bases. The receptor was derived from a woman aged 40 to 55 who had recovered from COVID-19. CDR3 sequence reads: CASSTIDRGQDEQFF. CDR3 nucleotide sequence: TGTGCCAGCAGCACCATTGACAGGGGGCAGGATGAGCAGTTCTTC.